This TCR beta chain was sequenced during a study of T cell responses to AZD1222 COVID-19 vaccine. The CDR3 runs to 18 residues. The V end lost 4 bases, the J end lost 5 bases, and 26 bases lay between the germline ends. Germline V gives CDR1 LGHNA, CDR2 YNFKEQ. Findings of the study overall: Clonal diversity was possibly underestimated, and the donors were mostly white British, with more females. Unmutated variant regions are reportedly the target of nearly half of TCRs that are spike-specific. Increases in Spike-specific TCR breadth and depth were seen after two AZD1222 doses.

A word on this clone: Its antigen is not identified.

TCRdb's table, derived via immunoSEQ multiplex PCR, lists solely in-frame clones and lacks some. The table shows 150,000 to 200,000 clones, with roughly nine tenths occurring only once. The chain is built from TRBV4-2 and TRBJ1-2; D is perhaps TRBD1 (5 bases). The source of this sequence is an adult who received the MenACWY meningococcal vaccine as a control. This material consisted of peripheral blood, taken 28 days after the second dose of the MenACWY control vaccine. CDR3 bases: TGTGCCAGCAGCCTACCAGAGGCAGGTCTCCTCCAGGGATATGGCTACACCTTC. Encoded protein: CASSLPEAGLLQGYGYTF.